This TCR beta chain was captured by sequencing in a study of cytomegalovirus exposure and HLA in healthy donors. Across the study: An early data release held about 85 million unique TCRs from HLA-typed donors.

The CDR3 has 15 residues. Germline V gene sequence: CDR1 MNHEY, CDR2 SVGAGI. The ends lost 5 bases at V and 5 bases at J; junction bases unmatched: 6. Sampled while nominally healthy, donors likely had unrecorded immune exposures. Vbeta (60) and Jbeta (13) primers were used in the PCR. The table came from immunoSEQ multiplex PCR; TCRdb's copy has only in-frame clones and leaves some out. The data hold approximately 180,000 clones, with about 80% observed a single time. This rearrangement joins TRBV6-5 to TRBJ2-5; 12 bases line up with TRBD2. The sequencing input was PBMCs. This sequence originates from a man between 18 and 29 years old in good health and CMV-seronegative. CDR3 sequence (DNA): TGTGCCAGCAGTACCCTAGCGGGAGGGTGGGAGACCCAGTACTTC. Encoded protein: CASSTLAGGWETQYF.